This record looks at one TCR beta chain sequence and its context. Ten or more counts support this clonotype. Its antigen has not been determined. Per-nucleotide qualities are absent, and no much larger clonotype sits a single base away. These data belong to a study of patients and donors after allogeneic stem cell transplantation (dated by TCRdb to the early 2020s). The protocol used for the library was RT-PCR. TCRdb lists the instrument as NextSeq 550. Starting from the raw public reads, TCRdb applied fastp trimming at Q25, assembled clones with MiXCR and retained in-frame beta chains. Each record represents a unique CDR3 protein, reported with the most common genes and DNA among its rows. The sample records about 960,000 distinct CDR3 sequences, 18% of which are singletons. Around 6% of the sample comes from the top ten. Unmatched junction bases come to 7, with V trimmed by 4 bases and J by 6 bases. The CDR3, from cysteine to phenylalanine, totals 16 residues. This entry keeps only the CDR3 DNA: 48 bases, framed from base 1.

Here the chain combines TRBV12-3 or TRBV12-4 and TRBJ2-3, and 13 junction bases match TRBD2. The clonotype originates from a human donor who was either an allogeneic HSCT recipient or a stem cell or donor lymphocyte infusion donor (not recorded which). It is not recorded whose cells these are; they may come from a transplant donor. Sequencing was carried out using blood, either unsorted or a sorted T cell fraction (not recorded which). The nucleotides are TGTGCCAGCAGTTCGGGACTAGCGGGGCAGGGGGATACGCAGTATTTT. Translated, it gives CASSSGLAGQGDTQYF.